This T cell receptor beta chain was retrieved from a study of T cell responses to AZD1222 COVID-19 vaccine. Overall study results and limits: Spike as a whole was targeted by vaccine-associated CD4 TCRs, dominant at 160-218 and 743-854. White British people made up most donors, females outnumbered males, and clonal diversity was possibly underestimated. No day 14 peak samples; only post-peak repertoires were characterized.

A few counts support this clone. The antigen is undetermined. Samples with a second dose at about 4 or about 12 weeks were pooled together. Method: immunoSEQ multiplex PCR; TCRdb's copy keeps in-frame clones and lacks some. Altogether 55,000 to 65,000 clones are present, 85% to 90% being singletons, with the ten largest covering 5% to 6.5%. The CDR3 runs to 13 residues. Germline V gene sequence: CDR1 SGDLS, CDR2 YYNGEE. Deletions cut 3 bases from V and 6 bases from J, with 12 bases between. This chain joins TRBV9 and TRBJ1-1, with D tentatively TRBD1 (6 bases). This sequence was found in an adult who received the AZD1222 COVID-19 vaccine. The sequenced sample was peripheral blood, obtained 28 days after the second AZD1222 dose. CDR3 nucleotides: TGTGCCAGCAGCGCCCGGACAGTCTCTGAAGCTTTCTTT. Residues: CASSARTVSEAFF.